These 24 T cell receptor beta chains were sequenced from one sample in a study of T cell repertoires in cytomegalovirus infection. TCRdb called the reads again in MiXCR, with one record for every CDR3 protein. This sample has 700,000 to 850,000 distinct CDR3 sequences; roughly 33% occur once, and the top ten carry around an eighth. Their antigens remain unidentified. Sequencing used cultured CD8+ T cells from PBMCs, obtained from culture after CMV antigen stimulation. These TCRs come from a human donor in good health (CMV status not recorded). Some clones in this sample may be carry-over from other donors' samples.

Remarks on this clonotype: One end of the junction does not line up with germline, which may come from a read error. The chain has TRBV12-3 or TRBV12-4 and TRBJ1-1; D gene uncertain. The length of the CDR3 is 11 residues. The CDR3 nucleotides read TGTGCCACCAGTATGAACACTGAAGCTTTCTTT. It codes for CATSMNTEAFF.

The CDR3 nucleotides read TGTGCCAGCAGCTTGGCCGGAGATAAGCAGTTCTTC. Protein product: CASSLAGDKQFF. The rearrangement joins TRBV5-4 to TRBJ2-1; no firm D call. Between the trimmed V and J ends, which lost 0 bases and 11 bases, there was a span of 9 bases. The CDR3 is 12 residues long. Per germline, CDR1 SGHNT and CDR2 YYREEE (reference sequence).

This clonotype was seen just once. The J gene is TRBJ2-4, the V gene TRBV7-9; a weak D match, TRBD1 (5 bases). The germline V gene encodes CDR1 SEHNR and CDR2 FQNEAQ (reference sequence). The CDR3 consists of 16 residues. With 5 bases removed from V and 3 bases from J, the gap between germline ends came to 17 bases. The CDR3 DNA is TGTGCCAGCAGCCCAAAGGCAGGGTATGGCAAAAACATTCAGTACTTC. Amino acid sequence: CASSPKAGYGKNIQYF.

CDR3 sequence reads: CASSPSWGHTSTDTQYF. DNA for the CDR3: TGTGCCAGCAGTCCTTCGTGGGGACACACTAGCACAGATACGCAGTATTTT. The chain couples TRBV27 to TRBJ2-3; tentatively, D is TRBD1 (6 bases). With 5 bases removed from V and 0 bases from J, the gap between germline ends came to 18 bases. Germline-derived CDR1 and CDR2 are MNHEY and SMNVEV (reference sequence). The CDR3 runs 17 residues.

This clonotype was counted only a few times. A read error may account for a junction end that differs from germline. The chain recombines TRBV12-5 with TRBJ2-1; a possible D gene is TRBD1 (8 bases). Per germline, CDR1 LGHNT and CDR2 FRNRAP. CDR3 size: 16 residues. The CDR3 loop is CASGLVQGGAGFTHRF. In DNA form, the CDR3 reads TGTGCTAGTGGTTTGGTACAGGGGGGGGCAGGTTTTACCCACCGATTC.

The chain links TRBV6-1 to TRBJ2-7, with 8 bases aligning to TRBD1. CDR1 is MNHNS and CDR2 is SASEGT in the germline V gene. The junction had 7 bases not matched to a gene; V was cut back by 1 base and J by 2 bases. The CDR3 runs 16 residues. The CDR3 DNA follows: TGTGCCAGCAGTGAAGGTGAGACAGGGGACCCCTACGAGCAGTACGTC. Protein: CASSEGETGDPYEQYV.

This chain joins TRBV10-3 and TRBJ1-2; 7 nucleotides match TRBD1. The CDR3 has 14 residues. Trimming cost V 6 bases and J 8 bases; bases outside gene matches: 12. Germline V gene data show CDR1 as ENHRY and CDR2 as SYGVKD. CDR3 region: CAISSGTVAMGYTF. Here the CDR3 DNA reads TGTGCCATCAGCTCCGGGACAGTAGCTATGGGCTACACCTTC.

This clonotype showed up just a few times. The chain couples TRBV27 to TRBJ1-5; D is uncertain. Germline V CDR1 and CDR2: MNHEY, SMNVEV (reference sequence). This CDR3 has 14 residues. The V end lost 3 bases, the J end lost 9 bases, and 15 bases lay between the germline ends. CDR3 DNA sequence: TGTGCCAGCAGTTTTTCGGGCCGGTCCGGGCCCCAGCATTTT. Its protein is CASSFSGRSGPQHF.

This chain links TRBV6-5 with TRBJ2-1; D unclear. This CDR3 has 12 residues. The ends were cut back, 7 bases at V and 5 bases at J, with 9 bases in the middle. Germline-derived CDR1 and CDR2 are MNHEY and SVGAGI. In DNA, the CDR3 is TGTGCCAGCACCTCCGGGCACAATGAGCAGTTCTTC. It encodes CASTSGHNEQFF.

The chain carries TRBV19 and TRBJ2-5; 7 bases fit TRBD1. CDR1 is LNHDA, CDR2 SQIVND, per germline (reference sequence). This CDR3 contains 13 residues. J lost 4 bases, V lost 3 bases, and 2 bases had no gene match. The CDR3 coding sequence is TGTGCCAGTAGTATGAGGGGGCGAGAGACCCAGTACTTC. Amino acids: CASSMRGRETQYF.

This clonotype came up a few times. This chain uses TRBV6-5 with TRBJ2-1, with D perhaps TRBD1 or TRBD2 (5 bases each). The CDR3 is 13 residues long. Germline V lookup: CDR1 MNHEY, CDR2 SVGAGI. Trimming pared 5 bases from V and 5 bases from J, leaving 10 bases between. The CDR3 DNA is TGTGCCAGCAGTAAGGTGGGACACAATGAGCAGTTCTTC. Amino acids: CASSKVGHNEQFF.

The chain joins TRBV6-5 to TRBJ2-1, with 9 bases lining up with TRBD2. J lost 7 bases, V lost 0 bases, and 4 bases had no gene match. CDR3 length: 15 residues. CDR1 is MNHEY and CDR2 is SVGAGI in the germline V gene. The CDR3 DNA is TGTGCCAGCAGTTACTCTCTAGCGGGGAATAATGAGCAGTTCTTC. Translated: CASSYSLAGNNEQFF.

The V gene is TRBV2, the J gene TRBJ2-2; D unclear. The germline CDR1 and CDR2 sequences are SNHLY and FYNNEI. The V end was cut by 10 bases, the J end by 6 bases, with 6 bases between. The CDR3 totals 10 residues. CDR3 bases: TGTGCCACTTGGGCCGGGGAGCTGTTTTTT. Amino acids: CATWAGELFF.

The chain uses TRBV12-3 or TRBV12-4 and TRBJ2-6, with TRBD1 matching 9 bases. CDR3 size: 18 residues. Losses at the gene ends were 6 bases for V and 1 base for J; bases not matched to a gene: 10. CDR3 DNA sequence: TGTGCCAGCAGAGCGCCGGGACAGGGTGGGTCTGGGGCCAACGTCCTGACTTTC. It is translated as CASRAPGQGGSGANVLTF.

In this sample, this clonotype turned up once. The chain couples TRBV6-1 to TRBJ2-1, with D tentatively TRBD1 or TRBD2 (6 bases each). This CDR3 is built from 12 residues. The V gene's germline CDR1 is MNHNS and CDR2 SASEGT. Trimming stripped 1 base from V and 13 bases from J, with 11 bases between. The DNA of the CDR3 is TGTGCCAGCAGTGAAGGTGGAGGGGGACAGTTCTTC. Translating it yields CASSEGGGGQFF.

CDR3 bases: TGTGCCAGCAGCTTAGCGGAGGGTCAGAACACTGAAGCTTTCTTT. This encodes CASSLAEGQNTEAFF. The chain recombines TRBV7-9 with TRBJ1-1; D remains unclear. V dropped 0 bases and J dropped 1 base, with 9 bases sitting between them. The CDR3 runs 15 residues. Germline values: CDR1 SEHNR, CDR2 FQNEAQ (reference sequence).

The chain carries TRBV7-8 and TRBJ2-7; maybe TRBD1 (6 bases). V lost 5 bases to trimming and J lost 2 bases, with 13 bases between them. Germline CDR1 SGHVS, CDR2 FQNEAQ. CDR3 length equals 14 residues. The CDR3 nucleotides read TGTGCCAGCAGCGGGGGCGGTATGGCCTACGAGCAGTACTTC. The encoded protein is CASSGGGMAYEQYF.

The chain couples TRBV7-6 to TRBJ1-4; weak D call: TRBD1 (6 bases). The CDR3 consists of 17 residues. The ends were cut back, 5 bases at V and 0 bases at J, with 16 bases in the middle. Germline V gives CDR1 SGHVS, CDR2 FNYEAQ. CDR3 nucleotide sequence: TGTGCCAGCAGCACTATTCCGGGACATTCAACTAATGAAAAACTGTTTTTT. This sequence encodes CASSTIPGHSTNEKLFF.

V gene TRBV7-1 combines with J gene TRBJ1-2; D may be TRBD1 (5 bases). TRBV7-1 is sorted into the ORF group, with uncertain function. V lost 3 bases to trimming and J lost 1 base, with 15 bases between them. The CDR3 sequence is 16 residues long. The CDR3: CASSSPITGVNYGYTF. CDR3 in DNA: TGTGCCAGCAGCTCCCCCATAACAGGAGTTAACTATGGCTACACCTTC.

This clonotype was found a few times. The V gene is TRBV4-3, the J gene TRBJ2-3; 15 nucleotides agree with TRBD2. Germline V CDR1 and CDR2: LGHNA, YSLEER. CDR3 length: 15 residues. Germline trimming cut 5 bases from V and 6 bases from J; bases unmatched to any gene: 3. CDR3 loop: CASSDGLAGGDTQYF. The CDR3 bases are TGCGCCAGCAGCGACGGACTAGCGGGGGGGGATACGCAGTATTTT.

This clonotype has just a few counts. The chain combines TRBV15 with TRBJ2-7; 8 positions match TRBD1. The length of the CDR3 is 13 residues. The J segment lost 0 bases and the V segment lost 6 bases, leaving 1 base of the junction unmatched. Germline CDR1 LNHNV, CDR2 YYDKDF (reference sequence). The CDR3 DNA is TGTGCCACCAGACAGGGGGTCTCCTACGAGCAGTACTTC. As protein: CATRQGVSYEQYF.

This clonotype was seen a handful of times. The chain uses TRBV23-1 and TRBJ1-6, with a possible D match to TRBD1 (6 bases). TRBV23-1 has ORF status, its function being uncertain. V was shortened by 8 bases and J by 9 bases, with 14 bases between the two germline ends. The CDR3 covers 13 residues. The CDR3 sequence: CASAGGAISPLHF. CDR3 coding DNA: TGCGCCAGCGCCGGGGGGGCCATTTCACCCCTCCACTTT.

This clonotype was seen only once. This chain links TRBV12-3 or TRBV12-4 with TRBJ2-3; D is perhaps TRBD1 or TRBD2 (6 bases each). The CDR3 length is 16 residues. V dropped 6 bases and J dropped 2 bases, with 18 bases sitting between them. The CDR3 reads CASSRGRGGDTDTQYF. Here the CDR3 DNA reads TGTGCCAGCAGCCGGGGGCGGGGAGGAGACACAGATACGCAGTATTTT.

The chain recombines TRBV3-1 with TRBJ2-7; 11 bases match TRBD1. V trimming: 4 bases; J trimming: 3 bases; junction bases outside the gene matches: 5. Germline V lookup: CDR1 LGHDT, CDR2 YNNKEL (reference sequence). The CDR3 spans 15 residues. The CDR3 DNA reads as TGTGCCAGCAGCCCGGACAGGGGGCTAGTCTACGAGCAGTACTTC. This sequence encodes CASSPDRGLVYEQYF.